This T cell receptor beta chain stems from a study of PD-1 blockade in classical Hodgkin lymphoma. The table came from immunoSEQ multiplex PCR; TCRdb's copy has only in-frame clones and leaves some out. The sample lists roughly 100,000 clones, roughly nine tenths occurring once. This CDR3 contains 15 residues. V gave up 4 bases and J gave up 4 bases; unmatched junction bases: 7. Germline CDR1 SNHLY, CDR2 FYNNEI. Time point reported: cycle 4 day 1 (C4D1), after around six weeks of nivolumab. Relapse was seen in all patients after autologous stem cell transplantation, and brentuximab vedotin exposure was variable.

This receptor was identified in a human donor with classical Hodgkin lymphoma. The gene calls are TRBV2 and TRBJ1-5; 7 bases fit TRBD1. Material: peripheral blood mononuclear cells (PBMCs), obtained before the fourth cycle of nivolumab. The CDR3 loop is CASSGEGAWNQPQHF. The CDR3, as DNA: TGTGCCAGCAGTGGAGAGGGGGCTTGGAATCAGCCCCAGCATTTT.